The 20 T cell receptor beta chains below were found in one sample sequenced in a study of T cell responses to AZD1222 COVID-19 vaccine. Sequencing was performed with immunoSEQ multiplex PCR; in TCRdb, only in-frame clones are kept and a portion is missing. The sample lists roughly 130,000 clones, about 86% occurring once. The sample was peripheral blood, taken on day 0 of AZD1222 vaccination. The source is an adult in good health.

The J gene is TRBJ1-3, the V gene TRBV7-6; no reliable D call. The germline V gene encodes CDR1 SGHVS and CDR2 FNYEAQ. CDR3 length equals 13 residues. V was pared by 1 base and J by 4 bases, with 5 bases between. The CDR3 sequence is CASSLEGGNTIYF. CDR3 in DNA: TGTGCCAGCAGCTTAGAGGGAGGAAACACCATATATTTT. The variable domain in full, completed from reference TRBV7-6 and TRBJ1-3, reads GAGVSQSPRYKVTKRGQDVALRCDPISGHVSLYWYRQALGQGPEFLTYFNYEAQQDKSGLPNDRFSAERPEGSISTLTIQRTEQRDSAMYRCASSLEGGNTIYFGEGSWLTVV.

This chain joins TRBV29-1 and TRBJ1-1; 7 bases fit TRBD1. This CDR3 region has 15 residues. J lost 1 base, V lost 4 bases, and 9 bases had no gene match. CDR1 SQVTM and CDR2 ANQGSEA come from the germline V gene. The DNA for the CDR3 is TGCAGCGTTGTATTGGCGGGACAGAAGAACACTGAAGCTTTCTTT. Protein: CSVVLAGQKNTEAFF. Supplemented by reference TRBV29-1 and TRBJ1-1, the full variable domain reads SAVISQKPSRDICQRGTSLTIQCQVDSQVTMMFWYRQQPGQSLTLIATANQGSEATYESGFVIDKFPISRPNLTFSTLTVSNMSPEDSSIYLCSVVLAGQKNTEAFFGQGTRLTVV.

On this clone: This specimen includes other DNA sequences encoding the same CDR3. This chain uses TRBV19 with TRBJ1-5; 7 nucleotides agree with TRBD1. Germline CDR1 and CDR2: LNHDA and SQIVND (reference sequence). Losses at the gene ends were 3 bases for V and 6 bases for J; bases not matched to a gene: 2. The CDR3 is 13 residues long. CDR3 DNA: TGTGCCAGTAGTATTCAGGGGGGTCAGCCCCAGCATTTT. It encodes CASSIQGGQPQHF.

The CDR3 nucleotides read TGTGCCAGCAGTGACCTGGTAGGGACTAGCCTTCCAGAGACCCAGTACTTC. Protein: CASSDLVGTSLPETQYF. This chain joins TRBV11-2 and TRBJ2-5, with 9 bases matching TRBD2. This CDR3 region has 17 residues. J lost 4 bases, V lost 6 bases, and 15 bases had no gene match. Germline CDR1 is SGHAT and CDR2 is FQNNGV.

The V gene is TRBV15, the J gene TRBJ2-1; maybe TRBD2 (6 bases). Per germline, CDR1 LNHNV and CDR2 YYDKDF (reference sequence). Trimming stripped 5 bases from V and 2 bases from J, with 13 bases between. The CDR3 length is 15 residues. In nucleotides, the CDR3 is TGTGCCACCAGCGCTCGACTAGTCACCTACAATGAGCAGTTCTTC. It yields the protein CATSARLVTYNEQFF. Using reference TRBV15 and TRBJ2-1 for the parts outside the CDR3, the full variable domain is DAMVIQNPRYQVTQFGKPVTLSCSQTLNHNVMYWYQQKSSQAPKLLFHYYDKDFNNEADTPDNFQSRRPNTSFCFLDIRSPGLGDTAMYLCATSARLVTYNEQFFGPGTRLTVL.

The genes are TRBV28 and TRBJ1-2; D is unresolved. This CDR3 is built from 13 residues. Trimming took off 5 bases at V and 4 bases at J, with 11 bases between the two ends. Germline-derived CDR1 and CDR2 are MDHEN and SYDVKM. The CDR3 spells CASSIRLSYGYTF. The CDR3 nucleotides are TGTGCCAGCAGTATTCGGCTTTCCTATGGCTACACCTTC.

The chain combines TRBV5-1 with TRBJ1-1; D ambiguous. This CDR3 spans 14 amino acids. Germline values: CDR1 SGHRS, CDR2 YFSETQ. Trimming removed 4 bases from V and 0 bases from J, with 10 bases in between. The CDR3 loop is CASSQRMMNTEAFF. DNA for the CDR3: TGCGCCAGCAGCCAGAGAATGATGAACACTGAAGCTTTCTTT. The variable domain in full, completed from reference TRBV5-1 and TRBJ1-1, reads KAGVTQTPRYLIKTRGQQVTLSCSPISGHRSVSWYQQTPGQGLQFLFEYFSETQRNKGNFPGRFSGRQFSNSRSEMNVSTLELGDSALYLCASSQRMMNTEAFFGQGTRLTVV.

This sequence joins TRBV7-2 and TRBJ1-4; D perhaps matches TRBD1 (5 bases). Germline V lookup: CDR1 SGHTA, CDR2 FQGNSA. The CDR3 covers 14 residues. V dropped 5 bases and J dropped 8 bases, with 15 bases sitting between them. CDR3 protein: CASSPGGVREKLFF. Here the CDR3 DNA reads TGTGCCAGCAGCCCCGGGGGGGTTAGGGAAAAACTGTTTTTT.

The chain joins TRBV29-1 to TRBJ2-5, with a tentative D call TRBD1 (5 bases). This CDR3 comprises 13 residues. V lost 5 bases and J 1 base, leaving 11 bases between the germline ends. In germline, CDR1 is SQVTM, CDR2 ANQGSEA. The CDR3 DNA reads as TGCAGCGTTCCCACAGGAATCCAAGAGACCCAGTACTTC. This gives the protein CSVPTGIQETQYF.

By sample fraction, this clone is medium-sized. The chain uses TRBV7-9 and TRBJ1-2; D is possibly TRBD1 (5 bases). V dropped 0 bases and J dropped 6 bases, with 11 bases sitting between them. The CDR3 covers 14 residues. From germline, CDR1 is SEHNR and CDR2 FQNEAQ (reference sequence). The CDR3 coding sequence is TGTGCCAGCAGCTTAGCGCAACAGGATCATGGCTACACCTTC. Residues: CASSLAQQDHGYTF.

This rearrangement joins TRBV20-1 to TRBJ1-2; D gene unclear. In germline, CDR1 is DFQATT, CDR2 SNEGSKA (reference sequence). This CDR3 contains 11 residues. V was cut by 3 bases and J by 7 bases, with 9 bases left in between. CDR3 region: CSASSSGGYTF. The CDR3 DNA reads as TGCAGTGCTAGTTCGTCAGGTGGCTACACCTTC.

In this sample, this clone turned up a few times. The V gene is TRBV4-1, the J gene TRBJ1-6; no definite D call. There are 14 residues in the CDR3. Per the germline V gene, CDR1 is MGHRA and CDR2 is YSYEKL. V lost 0 bases and J lost 9, with 9 bases in between. CDR3 amino acids: CASSQDPAGSPLHF. The DNA of the CDR3 is TGCGCCAGCAGCCAAGATCCCGCAGGTTCACCCCTCCACTTT.

V and J are TRBV4-3 and TRBJ1-2; maybe TRBD1 (6 bases). The germline V gene has CDR1 LGHNA and CDR2 YSLEER. CDR3 size: 14 residues. V lost 0 bases, J lost 8 bases, and 13 bases lay in between. Here the CDR3 DNA reads TGCGCCAGCAGCCAAGACCCCAGGGGCCGGGGCTACACCTTC. The encoded protein is CASSQDPRGRGYTF.

This rearrangement joins TRBV4-3 to TRBJ1-2; 7 bases are shared with TRBD1. J was trimmed by 8 bases and V by 0 bases; bases with no gene match: 9. This CDR3 has 15 amino acids. Germline values: CDR1 LGHNA, CDR2 YSLEER. The CDR3 DNA reads TGCGCCAGCAGCCAAGATCCGACAGGGAGGAGAGGCTACACCTTC. This codes for CASSQDPTGRRGYTF.

This chain joins TRBV4-2 and TRBJ1-5, with 9 bases matching TRBD1. Germline V gene data show CDR1 as LGHNA and CDR2 as YNFKEQ. This CDR3 spans 16 amino acids. With V trimmed by 0 bases and J by 3 bases, 3 bases remained unmatched. CDR3 nucleotide sequence: TGTGCCAGCAGCCAAGATACAGGGGGCATCAATCAGCCCCAGCATTTT. This sequence encodes CASSQDTGGINQPQHF.

The chain uses TRBV11-1 and TRBJ2-3; 12 bases map to TRBD2. V dropped 5 bases and J dropped 5; count of bases not matched to a gene: 5. The CDR3 is made up of 15 amino acids. The germline V gene has CDR1 SGHAT and CDR2 FQDESV (reference sequence). The CDR3 DNA is TGTGCCAGCAGCCAGCTAGCGGGAGGGAAAGATACGCAGTATTTT. Protein sequence: CASSQLAGGKDTQYF. The full variable domain, rest sourced from reference TRBV11-1 and TRBJ2-3, is EAEVAQSPRYKITEKSQAVAFWCDPISGHATLYWYRQILGQGPELLVQFQDESVVDDSQLPKDRFSAERLKGVDSTLKIQPAELGDSAMYLCASSQLAGGKDTQYFGPGTRLTVL.

The genes are TRBV10-2 and TRBJ2-1; no reliable D call. Trimming shortened V by 5 bases and J by 4 bases, and 6 bases separated the two germline ends. Germline CDR1 and CDR2: WSHSY and SAAADI. CDR3 length equals 12 residues. CDR3 DNA sequence: TGCGCCAGCAGTATCTCTTACAATGAGCAGTTCTTC. Protein: CASSISYNEQFF.

The chain is built from TRBV11-2 and TRBJ1-4; tentatively, D is TRBD1 (5 bases). V was shortened by 5 bases and J by 4 bases, with 14 bases between the two germline ends. Germline values: CDR1 SGHAT, CDR2 FQNNGV. The CDR3 is 15 amino acids. DNA for the CDR3: TGTGCCAGCAGCCCGCCTAGGGGCCTTAATGAAAAACTGTTTTTT. As protein: CASSPPRGLNEKLFF.

This clone has a single count. The J gene is TRBJ1-1, the V gene TRBV7-9; no firm D call. CDR1 and CDR2 (germline): SEHNR, FQNEAQ (reference sequence). This CDR3 is built from 13 residues. Trimming shortened V by 1 base and J by 1 base, and 4 bases separated the two germline ends. CDR3 protein: CASSLVENTEAFF. In DNA, the CDR3 is TGTGCCAGCAGCTTAGTAGAGAACACTGAAGCTTTCTTT.

V is TRBV2 and J is TRBJ2-1; D ambiguous. CDR1 and CDR2 (germline): SNHLY, FYNNEI. Trimming took off 8 bases at V and 0 bases at J, with 8 bases between the two ends. The CDR3 loop spans 13 amino acids. The CDR3 nucleotides are TGTGCCAGCTGGACGGTCTCCTACAATGAGCAGTTCTTC. It encodes CASWTVSYNEQFF.